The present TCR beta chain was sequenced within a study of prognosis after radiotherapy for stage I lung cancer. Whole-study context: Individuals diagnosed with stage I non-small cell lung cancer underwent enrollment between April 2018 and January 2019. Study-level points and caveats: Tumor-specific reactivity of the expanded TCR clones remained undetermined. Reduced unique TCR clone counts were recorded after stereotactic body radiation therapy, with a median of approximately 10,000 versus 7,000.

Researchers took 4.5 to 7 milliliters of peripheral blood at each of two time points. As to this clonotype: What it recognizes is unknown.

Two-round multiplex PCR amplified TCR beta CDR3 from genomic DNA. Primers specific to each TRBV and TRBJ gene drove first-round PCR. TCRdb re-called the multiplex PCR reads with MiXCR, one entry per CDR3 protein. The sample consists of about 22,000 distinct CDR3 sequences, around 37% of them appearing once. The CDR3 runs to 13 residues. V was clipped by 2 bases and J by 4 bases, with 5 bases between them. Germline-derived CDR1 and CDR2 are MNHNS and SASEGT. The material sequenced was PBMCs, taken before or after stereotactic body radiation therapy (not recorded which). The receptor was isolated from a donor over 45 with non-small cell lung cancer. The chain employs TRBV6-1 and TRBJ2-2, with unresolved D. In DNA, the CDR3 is TGTGCCAGCAGTGAAACGTTCACCGGGGAGCTGTTTTTT. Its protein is CASSETFTGELFF.